This passage covers 15 T cell receptor beta chains from one sample sequenced in a study of CD8 T cells in ankylosing spondylitis. Whole-study findings and limits: Characteristic, it appeared, of ankylosing spondylitis blood was a TCR beta motif of several highly homologous variants.

TCRdb independently ran MiXCR on the 5' RACE reads; one entry per CDR3 protein. The table has fewer than 750,000 distinct CDR3 sequences, over 15% seen once; the top ten hold 19%. Their antigens are not known. Sequencing used blood, either unsorted or a sorted T cell fraction (not recorded which). All receptors derive from a male donor with ankylosing spondylitis.

The chain has TRBV9 and TRBJ2-1, with 7 bases fitting TRBD1. There are 13 residues in the CDR3. Germline-derived CDR1 and CDR2 are SGDLS and YYNGEE. V gave up 4 bases and J gave up 8 bases; unmatched junction bases: 6. CDR3 DNA sequence: TGTGCCAGCAGCACAGGGGTCAGCGATGAGCAGTTCTTC. Translated, it gives CASSTGVSDEQFF. The whole variable domain, remainder taken from reference TRBV9 and TRBJ2-1, is DSGVTQTPKHLITATGQRVTLRCSPRSGDLSVYWYQQSLDQGLQFLIQYYNGEERAKGNILERFSAQQFPDLHSELNLSSLELGDSALYFCASSTGVSDEQFFGPGTRLTVL.

The chain is built from TRBV6-6 and TRBJ2-5; 7 nucleotides line up with TRBD1. V lost 6 bases, J lost 3 bases, and 1 base stayed unmatched. Germline CDR1 is MNHNY and CDR2 is SVGAGI (reference sequence). This CDR3 contains 12 residues. The CDR3 reads CASRGTEETQYF. CDR3 nucleotide sequence: TGTGCCAGCAGGGGGACAGAAGAGACCCAGTACTTC.

The chain joins TRBV2 to TRBJ2-4; D is undetermined. V shed 4 bases and J shed 3 bases, with 7 bases lying between them. There are 13 residues in the CDR3. In germline, CDR1 is SNHLY, CDR2 FYNNEI. CDR3: CASSGDGKNIQYF. CDR3 DNA sequence: TGTGCCAGCAGTGGGGATGGCAAAAACATTCAGTACTTC.

Only a few counts were recorded for this clonotype. The CDR3 loop reads CASRTSGRGAQYF. The CDR3 nucleotides are TGTGCCAGCAGAACTAGCGGGAGAGGGGCGCAGTATTTT. The V and J genes are TRBV28 and TRBJ2-3; 11 nucleotides match TRBD2. V shed 6 bases, J shed 10 bases, and the junction held 6 bases outside the gene matches. CDR1 and CDR2 (germline): MDHEN, SYDVKM. The CDR3 has 13 residues.

The chain carries TRBV4-1 and TRBJ2-2, with D hard to call. Per the germline V gene, CDR1 is MGHRA and CDR2 is YSYEKL. Between the trimmed V and J ends, which lost 0 bases and 4 bases, there was a span of 12 bases. The CDR3 length is 16 residues. The CDR3 DNA sequence: TGCGCCAGCAGCCAAGATGTGGGGTTTGGCACCGGGGAGCTGTTTTTT. It codes for CASSQDVGFGTGELFF.

The chain has TRBV7-3 and TRBJ2-3; the match to TRBD2 covers 9 bases. The length of the CDR3 is 15 residues. Germline V gene data show CDR1 as SGHTA and CDR2 as FQGTGA. V lost 6 bases and J lost 3; bases outside the gene matches: 7. CDR3 residues: CASRETSGTTDTQYF. CDR3 sequence (DNA): TGTGCCAGCAGGGAGACTAGCGGAACTACAGATACGCAGTATTTT. The whole variable domain, remainder taken from reference TRBV7-3 and TRBJ2-3, is GAGVSQTPSNKVTEKGKYVELRCDPISGHTALYWYRQSLGQGPEFLIYFQGTGAADDSGLPNDRFFAVRPEGSVSTLKIQRTERGDSAVYLCASRETSGTTDTQYFGPGTRLTVL.

This clonotype was seen more than once but under ten times. This chain connects TRBV5-1 to TRBJ2-2; D may be TRBD1 (6 bases). Deletions cut 4 bases from V and 3 bases from J, with 13 bases between. The CDR3 totals 15 residues. The V gene's germline CDR1 is SGHRS and CDR2 YFSETQ. The CDR3 protein is CASSGETGHTGELFF. The CDR3 nucleotides are TGCGCCAGCAGCGGGGAGACAGGTCACACCGGGGAGCTGTTTTTT.

This CDR3 is CASSGDRGSQPQHF. The CDR3 nucleotides are TGTGCCAGCAGTGGGGACAGGGGCAGTCAGCCCCAGCATTTT. This chain links TRBV2 with TRBJ1-5, with TRBD1 identical over 10 bases. V lost 4 bases and J lost 6; bases outside the gene matches: 3. The CDR3 runs to 14 residues. Germline CDR1 SNHLY, CDR2 FYNNEI.

The CDR3 nucleotides are TGTGCCAGCAGCCAGGGACTAGCGTGGGCACCAGATACGCAGTATTTT. This sequence encodes CASSQGLAWAPDTQYF. The chain joins TRBV14 to TRBJ2-3; 10 nucleotides line up with TRBD2. V shed 3 bases, J shed 4 bases, and the junction held 7 bases outside the gene matches. The CDR3 covers 16 residues. The V gene's germline CDR1 is SGHDN and CDR2 FVKESK.

The chain joins TRBV13 to TRBJ2-1; D ambiguous. This CDR3 is 13 amino acids long. Germline V gives CDR1 PRHDT, CDR2 FYEKMQ (reference sequence). The V end was cut by 1 base, the J end by 7 bases, with 8 bases between. The DNA for the CDR3 is TGTGCCAGCAGCTTAGTCCAGCCGAATGAGCAGTTCTTC. It translates to CASSLVQPNEQFF. The complete variable domain, with remaining parts taken from reference TRBV13 and TRBJ2-1, reads AAGVIQSPRHLIKEKRETATLKCYPIPRHDTVYWYQQGPGQDPQFLISFYEKMQSDKGSIPDRFSAQQFSDYHSELNMSSLELGDSALYFCASSLVQPNEQFFGPGTRLTVL.

CDR3 protein: CASSYGGSDEQYF. As DNA, the CDR3 is TGTGCCAGCAGCTACGGAGGGAGCGACGAGCAGTACTTC. The chain carries TRBV7-9 and TRBJ2-7; possibly TRBD2 for D (6 bases). The V end was cut by 4 bases, the J end by 5 bases, with 12 bases between. From germline, CDR1 is SEHNR and CDR2 FQNEAQ (reference sequence). The CDR3 extends over 13 amino acids.

The V gene is TRBV20-1, the J gene TRBJ2-4; D not resolved. The CDR3 sequence is 15 residues long. Trimming took off 5 bases at V and 6 bases at J, with 20 bases between the two ends. CDR1 is DFQATT and CDR2 is SNEGSKA in the germline V gene (reference sequence). The CDR3 DNA is TGCAGTGCTGGATCTTTGGATTCTTTGGCAAACATTCAGTACTTC. Amino acids: CSAGSLDSLANIQYF.

This clonotype occurred a few times. The chain carries TRBV5-6 and TRBJ1-2; weak D call: TRBD1 (6 bases). This CDR3 is 15 amino acids long. Trimming took 0 bases from V and 7 from J, leaving 16 bases between them. Looked up from germline, CDR1 is SGHDT and CDR2 is YYEEEE. The DNA of the CDR3 is TGTGCCAGCAGCTTGGTACGGGGGCGAACTCCTGGCTACACCTTC. Protein product: CASSLVRGRTPGYTF.

The chain has TRBV4-1 and TRBJ2-7; D ambiguous. This CDR3 has 14 residues. Germline V gives CDR1 MGHRA, CDR2 YSYEKL. Trimming pared 0 bases from V and 3 bases from J, leaving 9 bases between. The CDR3 coding sequence is TGCGCCAGCAGCCAAGATGGATTCCTCTACGAGCAGTACTTC. Its protein is CASSQDGFLYEQYF.

This chain uses TRBV28 with TRBJ1-1; D may be TRBD1 (6 bases). In germline, CDR1 is MDHEN, CDR2 SYDVKM. This CDR3 spans 20 amino acids. Trimming took 4 bases from V and 3 from J, leaving 30 bases between them. The CDR3 reads CASSYRSSRQLRGRDTEAFF. In DNA, the CDR3 is TGTGCCAGCAGTTATCGGTCGTCTCGGCAATTAAGGGGGAGGGACACTGAAGCTTTCTTT.